The 21 T cell receptor beta chains below all came from one sample that was sequenced in a study of cytomegalovirus exposure and HLA in healthy donors. The PCR contained 60 Vbeta and 13 Jbeta primers. Assay used: immunoSEQ multiplex PCR; TCRdb lists only in-frame clones, some missing. This sample has 150,000 to 200,000 clones; 70% to 80% occur once, and the top ten carry around 0.4%. Sequences were obtained from PBMCs. These receptors were taken from a male donor in good health and CMV-seropositive.

This clone showed up just a few times. J is TRBJ1-1 and V is TRBV2; TRBD1 matches 10 bases. With V trimmed by 8 bases and J by 8 bases, 5 bases remained unmatched. Germline-derived CDR1 and CDR2 are SNHLY and FYNNEI. The CDR3 spans 12 residues. The CDR3 region has the DNA TGTGCCAGCCGGACAGGGGGAGAGGAAGCTTTCTTT. Its protein product is CASRTGGEEAFF. Based on the CDR3 plus reference TRBV2 and TRBJ1-1, the full variable domain is EPEVTQTPSHQVTQMGQEVILRCVPISNHLYFYWYRQILGQKVEFLVSFYNNEISEKSEIFDDQFSVERPDGSNFTLKIRSTKLEDSAMYFCASRTGGEEAFFGQGTRLTVV.

V is TRBV7-9 and J is TRBJ2-1, with 12 bases lining up with TRBD2. The CDR3 consists of 14 residues. The junction had 6 bases not matched to a gene; V was cut back by 5 bases and J by 10 bases. CDR1 and CDR2 (germline): SEHNR, FQNEAQ (reference sequence). CDR3 nucleotide sequence: TGTGCCAGCAGCCCTAGCGGGAGGGCCGGGGAGCAGTTCTTC. Translating it yields CASSPSGRAGEQFF.

The chain employs TRBV7-2 and TRBJ2-7; D perhaps matches TRBD2 (6 bases). Germline CDR1 and CDR2: SGHTA and FQGNSA. The CDR3 consists of 15 residues. The V gene lost 1 base and the J gene lost 2 bases, with 12 bases spanning the gap. CDR3 loop: CASSLGTNPTYEQYF. DNA of the CDR3: TGTGCCAGCAGCTTAGGGACTAACCCTACCTACGAGCAGTACTTC.

The chain couples TRBV19 to TRBJ2-5; D remains ambiguous. The germline CDR1 and CDR2 sequences are LNHDA and SQIVND (reference sequence). The length of the CDR3 is 13 residues. V was cut by 3 bases and J by 3 bases, with 8 bases left in between. CDR3 amino acids: CASSIGKKETQYF. The CDR3 bases are TGTGCCAGTAGTATTGGCAAGAAAGAGACCCAGTACTTC.

This clone was detected only once. This sequence joins TRBV6-1 and TRBJ1-1, with 7 bases that match TRBD1. Germline CDR1 MNHNS, CDR2 SASEGT. The CDR3 covers 13 residues. V shed 6 bases, J shed 3 bases, and the junction held 4 bases outside the gene matches. The CDR3 spells CASRVTGDTEAFF. In DNA, the CDR3 is TGTGCCAGCAGGGTTACAGGGGACACTGAAGCTTTCTTT.

The rearrangement links TRBV4-1 to TRBJ2-6; D unresolved. V lost 1 base and J 0 bases, leaving 4 bases between the germline ends. Germline V lookup: CDR1 MGHRA, CDR2 YSYEKL. The CDR3 has 15 residues. The CDR3 sequence: CASSQANSGANVLTF. The CDR3 DNA sequence: TGCGCCAGCAGCCAAGCCAACTCTGGGGCCAACGTCCTGACTTTC.

This clone was seen a handful of times. This chain joins TRBV6-5 and TRBJ1-2, with TRBD1 matching over 7 bases. In germline, CDR1 is MNHEY, CDR2 SVGAGI. With V trimmed by 6 bases and J by 5 bases, 9 bases remained unmatched. The CDR3 sequence is 14 residues long. The CDR3 region has the DNA TGTGCCAGCAGCGACAGGGTGATAGGGTATGGCTACACCTTC. It encodes CASSDRVIGYGYTF.

The V and J genes are TRBV18 and TRBJ2-4; 12 positions agree with TRBD2. The germline V gene has CDR1 KGHSH and CDR2 LQKENI. The CDR3 length is 14 residues. J was trimmed by 6 bases and V by 3 bases; bases with no gene match: 0. CDR3 region: CASSPTSGGNIQYF. The CDR3 nucleotides read TGTGCCAGCTCACCGACTAGCGGGGGAAACATTCAGTACTTC.

The V call is TRBV5-5, the J call TRBJ2-6; D might be TRBD2 (7 bases). The germline V gene encodes CDR1 SGHKS and CDR2 YYEKEE (reference sequence). This CDR3 comprises 19 residues. With 2 bases removed from V and 4 bases from J, the gap between germline ends came to 22 bases. CDR3 sequence reads: CASSFYGQGGVRGANVLTF. In DNA, the CDR3 is TGTGCCAGCAGCTTCTACGGACAAGGGGGGGTGCGGGGGGCCAACGTCCTGACTTTC.

The chain carries TRBV4-3 and TRBJ2-7; D possibly corresponds to TRBD2 (6 bases). The V and J ends lost 4 bases and 3 bases respectively, with 16 bases between them. Germline V lookup: CDR1 LGHNA, CDR2 YSLEER. This CDR3 contains 15 residues. The chain's CDR3 is CASSRSKAGNYEQYF. CDR3 DNA sequence: TGCGCCAGCAGCCGATCTAAGGCGGGAAACTACGAGCAGTACTTC.

V gene TRBV7-6 combines with J gene TRBJ2-7, with 9 bases fitting TRBD2. CDR3 size: 15 residues. J was trimmed by 4 bases and V by 5 bases; bases with no gene match: 9. Germline values: CDR1 SGHVS, CDR2 FNYEAQ. The CDR3 loop is CASSRGSGSGYEQYF. CDR3 bases: TGTGCCAGCAGCCGAGGTAGCGGGAGCGGGTACGAGCAGTACTTC.

This clone came up once. The chain employs TRBV7-8 and TRBJ2-1; 10 bases map to TRBD2. This CDR3 is 15 amino acids long. V shed 4 bases and J 2 bases; nucleotides not matched to a gene: 2. CDR1 SGHVS and CDR2 FQNEAQ come from the germline V gene. The CDR3 coding sequence is TGTGCCAGCAGCTATAGCGGGGGGCCCTACAATGAGCAGTTCTTC. Protein product: CASSYSGGPYNEQFF. Supplemented by reference TRBV7-8 and TRBJ2-1, the full variable domain reads GAGVSQSPRYKVAKRGQDVALRCDPISGHVSLFWYQQALGQGPEFLTYFQNEAQLDKSGLPSDRFFAERPEGSVSTLKIQRTQQEDSAVYLCASSYSGGPYNEQFFGPGTRLTVL.

V usage is TRBV6-1 and J usage is TRBJ2-2; TRBD1 agrees at 12 bases. CDR3 length: 15 amino acids. The V and J ends lost 4 bases and 6 bases, in that order; junction bases with no gene match: 3. Germline loops: CDR1 MNHNS, CDR2 SASEGT. This CDR3 reads CASSVGQGAAGELFF. The CDR3 DNA follows: TGTGCCAGCAGTGTGGGACAGGGGGCTGCCGGGGAGCTGTTTTTT.

V and J are TRBV29-1 and TRBJ2-7; TRBD2 might be the D (5 bases). This CDR3 comprises 13 residues. With 3 bases removed from V and 4 bases from J, the gap between germline ends came to 13 bases. Germline CDR1 SQVTM, CDR2 ANQGSEA. The CDR3 nucleotides read TGCAGCGTTGAGGGGTACGGGGATTACGAGCAGTACTTC. Protein sequence: CSVEGYGDYEQYF.

The chain links TRBV5-1 to TRBJ1-2; 7 bases are shared with TRBD1. CDR3 length: 15 amino acids. J gave up 7 bases and V 5 bases, and 14 bases lay outside the gene matches. Germline loops: CDR1 SGHRS, CDR2 YFSETQ. CDR3 loop: CASRLQGTTGFGYTF. CDR3 bases: TGCGCCAGCAGGTTACAGGGGACGACGGGTTTTGGCTACACCTTC. The entire variable domain, with the rest obtained from reference TRBV5-1 and TRBJ1-2, is as follows: KAGVTQTPRYLIKTRGQQVTLSCSPISGHRSVSWYQQTPGQGLQFLFEYFSETQRNKGNFPGRFSGRQFSNSRSEMNVSTLELGDSALYLCASRLQGTTGFGYTFGSGTRLTVV.

CDR3 protein: CASSLAGQLTDTQYF. The CDR3 DNA is TGTGCCAGCAGCTTAGCAGGACAGCTCACAGATACGCAGTATTTT. The chain employs TRBV7-2 and TRBJ2-3, with D perhaps TRBD1 (6 bases). Germline V CDR1 and CDR2: SGHTA, FQGNSA. This CDR3 has 15 residues. Trimming took 0 bases from V and 2 from J, leaving 9 bases between them.

This chain links TRBV21-1 with TRBJ2-7; the DNA was not used to check the table's D call, TRBD2. TRBV21-1 is assigned pseudogene status. CDR3 length equals 19 residues. Here the CDR3 reads CASSENPGLAGKLTFEQYF. For the CDR3, the DNA is TGTGCCAGCAGCGAAAACCCGGGACTAGCGGGAAAGCTAACCTTCGAGCAGTACTTC.

The chain combines TRBV18 with TRBJ1-1; 7 nucleotides align to TRBD1. The CDR3 is made up of 14 amino acids. Germline V gene data show CDR1 as KGHSH and CDR2 as LQKENI. With 0 bases clipped from V and 4 bases from J, the junction kept 2 bases outside the gene matches. The CDR3 bases are TGTGCCAGCTCACCACCGACAGGGCGCACTGAAGCTTTCTTT. Translation gives CASSPPTGRTEAFF.

This chain links TRBV7-2 with TRBJ1-5; TRBD1 aligns across 7 bases. J lost 2 bases, V lost 6 bases, and 7 bases had no gene match. CDR3 length: 15 residues. In germline, CDR1 is SGHTA, CDR2 FQGNSA. The CDR3 loop reads CASSLQGFGNQPQHF. For the CDR3, the DNA is TGTGCCAGCAGTTTACAGGGGTTTGGCAATCAGCCCCAGCATTTT.

In its sample, this clone was seen once. The chain links TRBV4-2 to TRBJ2-3, with D possibly TRBD1 on 6 matching bases. The V end lost 0 bases, the J end lost 1 base, and 14 bases lay between the germline ends. In germline, CDR1 is LGHNA, CDR2 YNFKEQ. The CDR3 runs 17 residues. CDR3 in DNA: TGTGCCAGCAGCCAAGAGCCTACAGGGTCTCGCACAGATACGCAGTATTTT. It translates to CASSQEPTGSRTDTQYF.

Remarks on this clone: The sample carries other DNA sequences with the same CDR3. The chain recombines TRBV18 with TRBJ1-5, with 7 bases aligning to TRBD1. Unmatched junction bases numbered 1, after V lost 3 bases and J lost 5 bases. Per germline, CDR1 KGHSH and CDR2 LQKENI. This CDR3 is 13 amino acids long. The CDR3 bases are TGTGCCAGCTCACCGCAGGGGGATCAGCCCCAGCATTTT. Translation gives CASSPQGDQPQHF.